This TCR beta chain was recorded in a study of blood T cell repertoires in COVID-19. Overall study context: Material from acute and convalescent COVID-19 was sourced from the United States, Italy and Spain. The cDNA or gDNA used as material had been derived from T cells, B-cell-depleted T cells, or PBMCs.

In the source study's methods: By means of reference gene primer amplification, nucleated cell counts were estimated. Assay: immunoSEQ multiplex PCR; the TCRdb copy retains only in-frame clones and omits some. For V, J and clone size, that table is used; D and trimming come from the DNA. Of 210,000 or so clones in the sample, about 83% are singletons; the top ten hold approximately 5.1%. V trimming: 9 bases; J trimming: 1 base; junction bases outside the gene matches: 9. Germline assignment: CDR1 LNHDA and CDR2 SQIVND (reference sequence). This CDR3 has 15 amino acids. The sequence came from a woman in her 70s with active or convalescent COVID-19. The specimen sequenced was peripheral blood. The chain recombines TRBV19 with TRBJ2-1, with TRBD2 identical over 7 bases. CDR3 region: CASRVMGGSYNEQFF. The CDR3 DNA is TGTGCCAGCCGGGTAATGGGGGGGTCCTACAATGAGCAGTTCTTC.